This passage covers 3 T cell receptor beta chains from one sample sequenced in a study of cytomegalovirus exposure and HLA in healthy donors (TCRdb year 2017). Libraries came from the immunoSEQ multiplex PCR assay. The multiplex PCR relied on a mix of 60 forward primers for TCR Vbeta segments and 13 reverse primers for TCR Jbeta segments. Sourced from immuneACCESS, this table was stored by TCRdb with only in-frame sequences that have V and J called. A share of the clones is absent; for the studies checked, an unresolved V gene accounts for under half, and the remainder has no known explanation. This sample has 65,000 to 100,000 clones in its table, and around 75% of those were observed once. Roughly 14% of the sample is taken by the ten largest. The sequencing input was PBMCs. These receptors originate from a woman aged 40-49 years in good health and CMV-seropositive.

The chain is built from TRBV30 and TRBJ1-1; 9 positions agree with TRBD1. This CDR3 region has 15 residues. Per the germline V gene, CDR1 is GTSNPN and CDR2 is SVGIG (reference sequence). The V segment lost 4 bases and the J segment 11 bases; nucleotides outside the gene matches: 17. The CDR3 DNA sequence: TGTGCCTGGATGGCGCCGGGACAGGGACAACCTGGGGCTTTCTTT. Encoded protein: CAWMAPGQGQPGAFF.

The chain recombines TRBV7-3 with TRBJ2-2, with D maybe TRBD2 (7 bases). The CDR3 is 16 residues long. Trimming pared 3 bases from V and 1 base from J, leaving 12 bases between. Germline CDR1 is SGHTA and CDR2 is FQGTGA. The DNA for the CDR3 is TGTGCCAGCAGCTTCTGGGGGGGCCGGAACACCGGGGAGCTGTTTTTT. It yields the protein CASSFWGGRNTGELFF.

V is TRBV25-1 and J is TRBJ2-7; 7 bases are a match to TRBD2. The CDR3 extends over 14 amino acids. Per the germline V gene, CDR1 is MGHDK and CDR2 is SYGVNS. Trimming cost V 5 bases and J 2 bases; bases outside gene matches: 6. The CDR3 sequence is CASSRREGPYEQYF. Written as DNA, the CDR3 is TGTGCCAGCAGTCGAAGGGAGGGCCCCTACGAGCAGTACTTC.